Listed below are T cell receptor beta chains from one sample, sequenced in a study of cytomegalovirus exposure and HLA in healthy donors. Sequencing was performed with immunoSEQ multiplex PCR; in TCRdb, only in-frame clones are kept and a portion is missing. The sample shows under 250,000 clones, and roughly 1.1% sits with its ten largest clones. The sequenced material came from PBMCs. The receptors stem from a girl aged 2 to 10 in good health and CMV-seropositive. The CDR3 runs from the conserved cysteine through the conserved F or W. The D gene is left open where the match is weak.

d_call,cdr3_length,j_call,v_call,cdr3_nt,cdr3_aa
.,17,TRBJ1-3,TRBV5-5,TGTGCCAGCAGCTTGGTTCCGGGGTTGAGCTCTGGAAACACCATATATTTT,CASSLVPGLSSGNTIYF
.,13,TRBJ2-5,TRBV5-6,TGTGCCAGCAGCTTGTACCTTCAGGAGACCCAGTACTTC,CASSLYLQETQYF
TRBD2,16,TRBJ2-2,TRBV5-6,TGTGCCAGCAGCTTGGCGCTAGCGGGAGCTTTCGGGGAGCTGTTTTTT,CASSLALAGAFGELFF
TRBD2,16,TRBJ2-3,TRBV5-6,TGTGCCAGCAGGTCGGGACTAGCGGGGATCACAGATACGCAGTATTTT,CASRSGLAGITDTQYF
TRBD1,12,TRBJ2-7,TRBV27,TGTGCCAGCAGGGGACAGGGCTACGAGCAGTACTTC,CASRGQGYEQYF
.,14,TRBJ2-4,TRBV19,TGTGCCAGTAGTCAGGGTCAGGTGAAGGACATTCAGTACTTC,CASSQGQVKDIQYF
.,14,TRBJ1-3,TRBV15,TGTGCCACCAGCAGAGCCGGGGATGGAAACACCATATATTTT,CATSRAGDGNTIYF
TRBD1,14,TRBJ2-5,TRBV14,TGTGCCAGCAGCCGAACCGGGACAGCCGAGACCCAGTACTTC,CASSRTGTAETQYF
TRBD2,13,TRBJ2-7,TRBV6-5,TGTGCCAGCAGGCGGACTAGCGGGAACGAGCAGTACTTC,CASRRTSGNEQYF
TRBD1,15,TRBJ1-1,TRBV5-1,TGCGCCAGCAGGACCGGGACAGGGGTTCGGACTGAAGCTTTCTTT,CASRTGTGVRTEAFF
.,14,TRBJ2-2,TRBV28,TGTGCCAGCACCATACACCCGAACACCGGGGAGCTGTTTTTT,CASTIHPNTGELFF
.,14,TRBJ2-7,TRBV5-5,TGTGCCAGCAGCTCGGGGGGACACTCCTACGAGCAGTACTTC,CASSSGGHSYEQYF
TRBD2,14,TRBJ2-1,TRBV19,TGTGCCAGTAGTAGCGGGACTAGCTACAATGAGCAGTTCTTC,CASSSGTSYNEQFF
.,14,TRBJ1-2,TRBV28,TGTGCCAGCAGTTTTCAGGCGGGTCTAGAGGGCTACACCTTC,CASSFQAGLEGYTF
.,14,TRBJ2-7,TRBV1,TGCACCAGCAGTGAGCGGGAGTCCCGTTACGAGCAGTACTTC,CTSSERESRYEQYF
.,15,TRBJ2-7,TRBV21-1,TGTGCCAGCAGCAAAGCGCTGGGCAGGTGGTACGAGCAGTACTTC,CASSKALGRWYEQYF
.,15,TRBJ1-2,TRBV5-4,TGTGCCAGCAGCTTGACTGGCAGGTCCAGCTATGGCTACACCTTC,CASSLTGRSSYGYTF